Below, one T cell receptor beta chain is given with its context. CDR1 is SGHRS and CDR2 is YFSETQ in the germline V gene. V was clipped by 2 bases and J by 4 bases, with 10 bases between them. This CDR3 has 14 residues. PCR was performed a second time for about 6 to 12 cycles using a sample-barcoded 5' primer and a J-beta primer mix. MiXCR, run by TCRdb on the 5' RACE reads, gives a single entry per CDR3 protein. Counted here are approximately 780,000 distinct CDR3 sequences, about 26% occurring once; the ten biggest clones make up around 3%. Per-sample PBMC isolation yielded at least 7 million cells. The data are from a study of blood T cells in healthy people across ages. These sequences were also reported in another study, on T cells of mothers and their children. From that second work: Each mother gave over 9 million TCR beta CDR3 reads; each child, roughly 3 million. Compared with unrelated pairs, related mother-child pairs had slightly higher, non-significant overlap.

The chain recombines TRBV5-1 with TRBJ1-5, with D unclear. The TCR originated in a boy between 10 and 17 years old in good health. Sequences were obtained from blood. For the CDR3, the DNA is TGCGCCAGCAGCTTTCGGACGGAGAATCAGCCCCAGCATTTT. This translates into CASSFRTENQPQHF.